This T cell receptor beta chain came from a study of cytomegalovirus exposure and HLA in healthy donors. Study summary: In an early release, HLA-typed donors contributed tens of millions of unique TCR sequences.

There are 11 residues in the CDR3. Germline V gene lookup returns CDR1 LNHNV and CDR2 YYDKDF (reference sequence). In its sample, this clone was seen once. At one end, the junction sequence differs from germline, possibly due to a read error. In the PCR, 60 Vbeta and 13 Jbeta primers were used. Repertoires were generated with immunoSEQ multiplex PCR, while TCRdb's copy carries only in-frame clones and drops some. The sample shows about 270,000 clones, roughly two thirds of them seen only once. The chain couples TRBV15 to TRBJ1-4; D is possibly TRBD1 (5 bases). This TCR came from a female donor in good health and CMV-seronegative. The source material was PBMCs. CDR3 DNA sequence: TGTGCCACCAGCAGAGGACCGGAAGGGGCTTTT. Residues: CATSRGPEGAF.